The TCR beta chain described here comes from a study of somatic mutations in cytotoxic T cells in rheumatoid arthritis. Study-wide results and caveats: Rheumatoid arthritis patients showed slight TRBV07 underrepresentation, and this was not adjusted for multiple comparisons.

About this clone: Its specificity is unknown.

The table came from immunoSEQ multiplex PCR; TCRdb's copy has only in-frame clones and leaves some out. This table has approximately 20,000 clones, around four fifths appearing once. The ends lost 1 base at V and 7 bases at J; junction bases unmatched: 4. The CDR3 has 13 residues. CDR1 and CDR2 (germline): MNHNY, SVGAGI (reference sequence). This chain connects TRBV6-6 to TRBJ2-7; 7 bases are a match to TRBD1. Sequenced sample: CD8+ T cells sorted from blood. This TCR came from a man aged 18 to 30 with rheumatoid arthritis. CDR3 nucleotides: TGTGCCAGCAGTTACTACGGGACAGTTGAGCAGTACTTC. This translates into CASSYYGTVEQYF.